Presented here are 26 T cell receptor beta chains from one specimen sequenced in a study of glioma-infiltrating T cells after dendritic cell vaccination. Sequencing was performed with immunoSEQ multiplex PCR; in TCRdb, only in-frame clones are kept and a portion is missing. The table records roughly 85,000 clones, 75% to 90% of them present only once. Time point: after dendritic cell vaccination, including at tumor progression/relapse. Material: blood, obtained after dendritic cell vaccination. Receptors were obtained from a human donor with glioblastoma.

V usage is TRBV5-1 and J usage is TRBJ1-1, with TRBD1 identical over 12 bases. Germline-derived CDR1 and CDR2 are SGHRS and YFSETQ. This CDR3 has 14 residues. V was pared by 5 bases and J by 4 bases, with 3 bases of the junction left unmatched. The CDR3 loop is CASRMGQGATEAFF. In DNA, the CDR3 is TGCGCCAGCAGAATGGGACAGGGGGCCACTGAAGCTTTCTTT.

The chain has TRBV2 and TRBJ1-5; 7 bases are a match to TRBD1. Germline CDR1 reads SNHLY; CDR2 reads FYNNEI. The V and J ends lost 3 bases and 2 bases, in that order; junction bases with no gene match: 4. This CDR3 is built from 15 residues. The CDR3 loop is CASSETGRGNQPQHF. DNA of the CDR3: TGTGCCAGCAGTGAGACAGGGCGAGGCAATCAGCCCCAGCATTTT.

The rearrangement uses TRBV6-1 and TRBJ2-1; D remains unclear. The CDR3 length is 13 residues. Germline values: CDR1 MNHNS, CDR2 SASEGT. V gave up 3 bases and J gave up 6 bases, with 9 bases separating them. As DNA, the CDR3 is TGTGCCAGCAGTGAGACACCGGCCAATGAGCAGTTCTTC. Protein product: CASSETPANEQFF.

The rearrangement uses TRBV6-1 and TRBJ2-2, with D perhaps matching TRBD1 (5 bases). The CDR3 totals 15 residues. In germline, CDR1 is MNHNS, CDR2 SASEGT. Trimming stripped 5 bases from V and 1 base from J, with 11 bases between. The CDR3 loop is CASSNGQVNTGELFF. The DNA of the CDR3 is TGTGCCAGCAGTAACGGACAAGTGAACACCGGGGAGCTGTTTTTT.

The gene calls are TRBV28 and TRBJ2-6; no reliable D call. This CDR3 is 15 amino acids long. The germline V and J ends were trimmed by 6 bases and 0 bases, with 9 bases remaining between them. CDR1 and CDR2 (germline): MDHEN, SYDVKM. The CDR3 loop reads CASRPHYSGANVLTF. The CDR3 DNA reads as TGTGCCAGCAGGCCACATTACTCTGGGGCCAACGTCCTGACTTTC. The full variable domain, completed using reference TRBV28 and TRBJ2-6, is DVKVTQSSRYLVKRTGEKVFLECVQDMDHENMFWYRQDPGLGLRLIYFSYDVKMKEKGDIPEGYSVSREKKERFSLILESASTNQTSMYLCASRPHYSGANVLTFGAGSRLTVL.

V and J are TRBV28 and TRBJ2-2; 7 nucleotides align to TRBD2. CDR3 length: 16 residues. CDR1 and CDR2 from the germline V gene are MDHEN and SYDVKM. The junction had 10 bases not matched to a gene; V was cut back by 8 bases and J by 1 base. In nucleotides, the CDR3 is TGTGCCAGCGGACGCGGGGGTTCGGGGAACACCGGGGAGCTGTTTTTT. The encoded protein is CASGRGGSGNTGELFF.

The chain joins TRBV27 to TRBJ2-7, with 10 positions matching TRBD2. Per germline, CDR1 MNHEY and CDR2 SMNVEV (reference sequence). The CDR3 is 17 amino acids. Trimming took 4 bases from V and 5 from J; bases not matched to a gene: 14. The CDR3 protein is CASSSRAGGNHPDEQYF. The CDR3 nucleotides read TGTGCCAGCAGTTCCCGAGCGGGAGGGAATCATCCCGACGAGCAGTACTTC.

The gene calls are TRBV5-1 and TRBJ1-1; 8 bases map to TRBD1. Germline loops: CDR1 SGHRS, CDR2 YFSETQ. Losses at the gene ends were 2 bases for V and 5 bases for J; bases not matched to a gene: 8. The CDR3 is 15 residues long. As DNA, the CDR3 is TGCGCCAGCAGCTTATTGACAGGGGCGCAGACTGAAGCTTTCTTT. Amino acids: CASSLLTGAQTEAFF.

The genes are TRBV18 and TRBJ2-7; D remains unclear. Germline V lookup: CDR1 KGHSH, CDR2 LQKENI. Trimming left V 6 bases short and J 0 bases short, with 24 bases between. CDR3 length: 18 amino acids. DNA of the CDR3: TGTGCCAGCTCCCCCAGATCAGTGCGGCTGTCGTCCTCCTACGAGCAGTACTTC. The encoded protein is CASSPRSVRLSSSYEQYF.

CDR3: CASSLARANTDTQYF. The CDR3, as DNA: TGTGCCAGCAGCTTGGCCAGGGCCAACACAGATACGCAGTATTTT. The rearrangement links TRBV5-8 to TRBJ2-3; D is perhaps TRBD1 (5 bases). CDR1 is SGHTS, CDR2 YDEGEE, per germline. The CDR3 runs to 15 residues. Trimming took 0 bases from V and 2 from J, leaving 10 bases between them.

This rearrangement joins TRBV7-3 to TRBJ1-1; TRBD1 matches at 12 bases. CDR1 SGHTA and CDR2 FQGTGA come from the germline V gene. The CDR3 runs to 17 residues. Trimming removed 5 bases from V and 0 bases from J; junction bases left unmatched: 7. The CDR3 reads CASSKGGTGGLNTEAFF. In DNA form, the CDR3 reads TGTGCCAGCAGCAAAGGCGGGACAGGGGGCTTGAACACTGAAGCTTTCTTT.

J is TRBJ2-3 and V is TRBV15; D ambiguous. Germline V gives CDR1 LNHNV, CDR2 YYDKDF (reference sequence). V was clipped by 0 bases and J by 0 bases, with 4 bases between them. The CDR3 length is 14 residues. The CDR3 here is CATSRDTSTDTQYF. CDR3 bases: TGTGCCACCAGCAGAGATACTAGCACAGATACGCAGTATTTT. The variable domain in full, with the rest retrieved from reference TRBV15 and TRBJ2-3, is DAMVIQNPRYQVTQFGKPVTLSCSQTLNHNVMYWYQQKSSQAPKLLFHYYDKDFNNEADTPDNFQSRRPNTSFCFLDIRSPGLGDTAMYLCATSRDTSTDTQYFGPGTRLTVL.

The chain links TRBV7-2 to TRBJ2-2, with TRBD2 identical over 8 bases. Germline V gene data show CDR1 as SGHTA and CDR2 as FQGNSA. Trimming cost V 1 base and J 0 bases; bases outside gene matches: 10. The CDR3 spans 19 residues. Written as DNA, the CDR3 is TGTGCCAGCAGCTTAGTATGGTTGACGACTAGCGCGAACACCGGGGAGCTGTTTTTT. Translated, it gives CASSLVWLTTSANTGELFF.

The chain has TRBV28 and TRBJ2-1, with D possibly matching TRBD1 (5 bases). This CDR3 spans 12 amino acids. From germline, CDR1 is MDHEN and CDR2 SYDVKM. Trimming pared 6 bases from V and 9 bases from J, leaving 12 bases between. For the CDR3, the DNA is TGTGCCAGCAGCAGGGTGCTGGGTGAGCAGTTCTTC. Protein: CASSRVLGEQFF.

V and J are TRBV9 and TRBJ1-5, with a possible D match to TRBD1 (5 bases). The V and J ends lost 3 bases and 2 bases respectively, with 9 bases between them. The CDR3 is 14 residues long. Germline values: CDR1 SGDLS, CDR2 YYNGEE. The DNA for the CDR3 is TGTGCCAGCAGCGCTTCGGGGGGCAATCAGCCCCAGCATTTT. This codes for CASSASGGNQPQHF.

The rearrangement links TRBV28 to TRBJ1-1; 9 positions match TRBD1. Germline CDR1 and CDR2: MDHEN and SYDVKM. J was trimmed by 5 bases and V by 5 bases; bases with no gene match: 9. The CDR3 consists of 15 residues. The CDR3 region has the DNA TGTGCCAGCAGTGGGACAGGGCTCAGAGGGACTGAAGCTTTCTTT. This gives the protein CASSGTGLRGTEAFF.

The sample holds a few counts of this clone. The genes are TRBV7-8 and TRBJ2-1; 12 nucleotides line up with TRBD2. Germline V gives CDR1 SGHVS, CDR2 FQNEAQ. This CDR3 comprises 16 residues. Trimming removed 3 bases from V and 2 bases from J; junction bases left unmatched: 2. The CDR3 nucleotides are TGTGCCAGCAGCTTGACTAGCGGGGGCACCTACAATGAGCAGTTCTTC. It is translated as CASSLTSGGTYNEQFF.

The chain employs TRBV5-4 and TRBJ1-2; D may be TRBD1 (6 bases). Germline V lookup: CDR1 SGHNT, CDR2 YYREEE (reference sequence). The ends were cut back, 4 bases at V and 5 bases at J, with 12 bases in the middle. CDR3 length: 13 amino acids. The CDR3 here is CASSRTELYGYTF. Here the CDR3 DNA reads TGTGCCAGCAGCCGGACAGAACTATATGGCTACACCTTC.

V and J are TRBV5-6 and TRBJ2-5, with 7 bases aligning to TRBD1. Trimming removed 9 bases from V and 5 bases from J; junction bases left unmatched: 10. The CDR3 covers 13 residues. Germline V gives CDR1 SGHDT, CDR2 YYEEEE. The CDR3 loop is CATRGGEWETQYF. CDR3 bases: TGTGCCACCAGAGGGGGCGAATGGGAGACCCAGTACTTC.

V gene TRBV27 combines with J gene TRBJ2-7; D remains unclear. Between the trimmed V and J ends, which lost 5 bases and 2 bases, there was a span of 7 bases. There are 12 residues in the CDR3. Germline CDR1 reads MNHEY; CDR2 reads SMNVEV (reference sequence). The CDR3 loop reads CASSPSPYEQYF. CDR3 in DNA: TGTGCCAGCAGTCCCTCCCCCTACGAGCAGTACTTC.

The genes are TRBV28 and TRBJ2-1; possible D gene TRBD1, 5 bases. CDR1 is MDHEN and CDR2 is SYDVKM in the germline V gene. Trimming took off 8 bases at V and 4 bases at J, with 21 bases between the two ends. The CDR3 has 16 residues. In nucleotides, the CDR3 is TGTGCCAGCCCTAAAAATGGGGCTCGTACATACAATGAGCAGTTCTTC. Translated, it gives CASPKNGARTYNEQFF.

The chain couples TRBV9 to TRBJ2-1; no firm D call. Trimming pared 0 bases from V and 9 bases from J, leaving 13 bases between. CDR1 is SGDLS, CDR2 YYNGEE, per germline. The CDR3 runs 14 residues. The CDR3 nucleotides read TGTGCCAGCAGCGTAGTAGTGGGTTGGAGTGAGCAGTTCTTC. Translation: CASSVVVGWSEQFF.

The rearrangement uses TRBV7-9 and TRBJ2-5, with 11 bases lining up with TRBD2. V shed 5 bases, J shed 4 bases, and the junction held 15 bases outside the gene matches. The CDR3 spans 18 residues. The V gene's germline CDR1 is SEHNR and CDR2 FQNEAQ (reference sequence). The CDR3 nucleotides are TGTGCCAGCAGCCCCACGGGACTAGCGGTGGTTAGGGCAGAGACCCAGTACTTC. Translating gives CASSPTGLAVVRAETQYF.

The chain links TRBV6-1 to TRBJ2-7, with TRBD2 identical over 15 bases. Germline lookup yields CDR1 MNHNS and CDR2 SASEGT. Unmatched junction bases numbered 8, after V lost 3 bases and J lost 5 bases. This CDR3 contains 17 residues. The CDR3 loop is CASSDDIWTSGGDEQYF. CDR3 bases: TGTGCCAGCAGTGACGATATCTGGACTAGCGGGGGGGACGAGCAGTACTTC.

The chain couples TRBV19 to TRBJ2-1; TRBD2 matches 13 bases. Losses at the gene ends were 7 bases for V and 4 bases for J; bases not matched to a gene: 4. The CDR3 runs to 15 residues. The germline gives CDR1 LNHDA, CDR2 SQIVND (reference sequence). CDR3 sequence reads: CASNPGLAGYNEQFF. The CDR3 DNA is TGTGCCAGTAATCCGGGACTAGCGGGGTACAATGAGCAGTTCTTC.

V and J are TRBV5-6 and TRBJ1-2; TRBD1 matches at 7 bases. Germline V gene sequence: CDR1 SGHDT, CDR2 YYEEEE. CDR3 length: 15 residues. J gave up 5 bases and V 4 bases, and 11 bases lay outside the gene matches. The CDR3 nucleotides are TGTGCCAGCAGCACACAGGGGACGCGGTTTTATGGCTACACCTTC. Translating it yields CASSTQGTRFYGYTF. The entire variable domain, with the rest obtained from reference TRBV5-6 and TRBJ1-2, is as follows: DAGVTQSPTHLIKTRGQQVTLRCSPKSGHDTVSWYQQALGQGPQFIFQYYEEEERQRGNFPDRFSGHQFPNYSSELNVNALLLGDSALYLCASSTQGTRFYGYTFGSGTRLTVV.